Sequencing of this T cell receptor beta chain was carried out in a study of regulatory T cells in long-lasting Graves disease. Following extraction of RNA from PBMCs, that RNA was used to make the TCR library. V was clipped by 1 base and J by 7 bases, with 11 bases between them. CDR1 and CDR2 (germline): SGDLS, YYNGEE. The CDR3 is 14 amino acids. This clonotype was detected a few times. The antigen is not known. Study-level results: No thyroid tissue was studied; the work used peripheral blood only.

In TCRdb, the reads were re-called with MiXCR into one record per CDR3 protein. Among about 680 distinct CDR3 sequences listed, 70% to 85% were seen once. The chain joins TRBV9 to TRBJ1-4; the D gene is possibly TRBD1 (6 bases). The sequences come from peripheral blood mononuclear cells (PBMCs), collected with antithyroid drug treatment, in newly diagnosed or persistent Graves disease (not recorded which). This TCR was sampled from a female donor with Graves disease. The DNA of the CDR3 is TGTGCCAGCAGCGTAAATCAGGGGTCTGAAAAACTGTTTTTT. Its protein product is CASSVNQGSEKLFF.